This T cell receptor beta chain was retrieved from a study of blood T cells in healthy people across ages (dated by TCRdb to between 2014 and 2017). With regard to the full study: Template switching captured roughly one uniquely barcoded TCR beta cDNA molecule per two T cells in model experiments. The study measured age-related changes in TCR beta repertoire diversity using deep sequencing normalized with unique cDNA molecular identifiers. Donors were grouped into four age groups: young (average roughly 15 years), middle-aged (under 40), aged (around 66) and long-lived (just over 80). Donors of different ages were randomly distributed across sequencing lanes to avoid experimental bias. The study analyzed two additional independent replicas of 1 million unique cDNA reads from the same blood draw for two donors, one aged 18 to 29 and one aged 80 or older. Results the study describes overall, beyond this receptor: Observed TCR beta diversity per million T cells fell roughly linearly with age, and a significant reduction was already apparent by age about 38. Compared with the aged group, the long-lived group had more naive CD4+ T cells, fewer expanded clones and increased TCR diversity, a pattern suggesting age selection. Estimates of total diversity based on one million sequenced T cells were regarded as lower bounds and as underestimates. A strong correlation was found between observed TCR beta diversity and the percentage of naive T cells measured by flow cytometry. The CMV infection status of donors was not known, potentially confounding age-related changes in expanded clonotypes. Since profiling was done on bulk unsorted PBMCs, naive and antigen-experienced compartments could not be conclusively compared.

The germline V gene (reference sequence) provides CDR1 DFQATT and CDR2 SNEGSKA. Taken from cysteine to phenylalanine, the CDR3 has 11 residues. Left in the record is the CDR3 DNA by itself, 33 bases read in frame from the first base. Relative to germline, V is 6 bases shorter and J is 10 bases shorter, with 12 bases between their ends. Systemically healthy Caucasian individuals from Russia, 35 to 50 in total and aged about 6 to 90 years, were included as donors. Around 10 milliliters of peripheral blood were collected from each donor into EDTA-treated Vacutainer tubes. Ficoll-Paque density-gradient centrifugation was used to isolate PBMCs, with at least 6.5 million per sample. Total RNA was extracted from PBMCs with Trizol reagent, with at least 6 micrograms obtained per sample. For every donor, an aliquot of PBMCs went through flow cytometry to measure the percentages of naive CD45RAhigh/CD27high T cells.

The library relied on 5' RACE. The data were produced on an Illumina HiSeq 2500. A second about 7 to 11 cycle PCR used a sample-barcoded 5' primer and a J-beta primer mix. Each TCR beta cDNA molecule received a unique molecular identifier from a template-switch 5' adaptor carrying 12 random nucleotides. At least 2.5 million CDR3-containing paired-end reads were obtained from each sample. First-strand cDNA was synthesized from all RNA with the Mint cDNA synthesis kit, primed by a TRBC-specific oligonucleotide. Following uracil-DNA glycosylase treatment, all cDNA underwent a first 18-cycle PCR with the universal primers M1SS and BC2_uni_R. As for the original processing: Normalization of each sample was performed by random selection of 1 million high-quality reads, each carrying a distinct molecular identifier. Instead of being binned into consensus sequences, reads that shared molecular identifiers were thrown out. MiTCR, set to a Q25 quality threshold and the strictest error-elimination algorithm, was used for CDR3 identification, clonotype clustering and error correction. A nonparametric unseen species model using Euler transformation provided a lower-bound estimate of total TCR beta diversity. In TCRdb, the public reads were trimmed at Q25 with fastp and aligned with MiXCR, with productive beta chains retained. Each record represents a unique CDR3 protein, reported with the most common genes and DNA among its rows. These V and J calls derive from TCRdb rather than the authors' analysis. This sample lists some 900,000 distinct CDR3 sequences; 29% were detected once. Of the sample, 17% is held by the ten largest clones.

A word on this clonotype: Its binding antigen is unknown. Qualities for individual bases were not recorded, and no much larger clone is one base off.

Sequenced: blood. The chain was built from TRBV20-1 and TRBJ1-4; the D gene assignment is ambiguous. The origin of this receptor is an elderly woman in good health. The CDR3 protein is CSAEKGGKLFF. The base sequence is TGCAGTGCCGAGAAAGGCGGAAAACTGTTTTTT.